This T cell receptor beta chain originates from a study of blood T cell repertoires in COVID-19. Overall study context: Acute and convalescent COVID-19 specimens originated in the United States, Italy and Spain. From T cells, B-cell-depleted T cells, or PBMCs came the material, which was cDNA or gDNA.

CDR1 is SGHRS and CDR2 is YFSETQ in the germline V gene. This CDR3 comprises 16 residues. Trimming took 4 bases from V and 6 from J, leaving 20 bases between them. In the original analysis: Estimation of nucleated cell counts was performed using reference gene primer amplification. The protocol was immunoSEQ multiplex PCR, while the TCRdb copy is restricted to in-frame clones and leaves out a portion. D and trimming come from the DNA, and the V and J calls and clone size come from that table. Of approximately 170,000 clones in the sample, less than 85% were seen once. Sequencing was done on a sample of peripheral blood. This TCR derives from a woman aged 80 or older with active or convalescent COVID-19. The rearrangement joins TRBV5-1 to TRBJ1-5; TRBD1 might be the D (6 bases). The CDR3 spells CASSPGAGARGQPQHF. The CDR3 DNA sequence: TGCGCCAGCAGCCCCGGGGCAGGGGCCAGGGGTCAGCCCCAGCATTTT.